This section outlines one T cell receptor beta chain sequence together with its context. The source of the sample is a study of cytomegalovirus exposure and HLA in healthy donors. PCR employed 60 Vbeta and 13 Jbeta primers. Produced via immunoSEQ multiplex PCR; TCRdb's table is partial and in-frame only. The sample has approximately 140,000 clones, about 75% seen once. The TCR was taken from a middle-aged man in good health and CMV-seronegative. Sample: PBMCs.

DNA of the CDR3: TGTGCCAGTACTCGAGGACTCTCTGGGGCCAACGTCCTGACTTTC. Amino acid sequence: CASTRGLSGANVLTF. The J gene is TRBJ2-6, the V gene TRBV19; D is possibly TRBD2 (5 bases). V shed 7 bases and J shed 0 bases, with 10 bases lying between them. The CDR3 totals 15 residues. The germline CDR1 and CDR2 sequences are LNHDA and SQIVND (reference sequence). The entire variable domain, with the rest obtained from reference TRBV19 and TRBJ2-6, is as follows: DGGITQSPKYLFRKEGQNVTLSCEQNLNHDAMYWYRQDPGQGLRLIYYSQIVNDFQKGDIAEGYSVSREKKESFPLTVTSAQKNPTAFYLCASTRGLSGANVLTFGAGSRLTVL.